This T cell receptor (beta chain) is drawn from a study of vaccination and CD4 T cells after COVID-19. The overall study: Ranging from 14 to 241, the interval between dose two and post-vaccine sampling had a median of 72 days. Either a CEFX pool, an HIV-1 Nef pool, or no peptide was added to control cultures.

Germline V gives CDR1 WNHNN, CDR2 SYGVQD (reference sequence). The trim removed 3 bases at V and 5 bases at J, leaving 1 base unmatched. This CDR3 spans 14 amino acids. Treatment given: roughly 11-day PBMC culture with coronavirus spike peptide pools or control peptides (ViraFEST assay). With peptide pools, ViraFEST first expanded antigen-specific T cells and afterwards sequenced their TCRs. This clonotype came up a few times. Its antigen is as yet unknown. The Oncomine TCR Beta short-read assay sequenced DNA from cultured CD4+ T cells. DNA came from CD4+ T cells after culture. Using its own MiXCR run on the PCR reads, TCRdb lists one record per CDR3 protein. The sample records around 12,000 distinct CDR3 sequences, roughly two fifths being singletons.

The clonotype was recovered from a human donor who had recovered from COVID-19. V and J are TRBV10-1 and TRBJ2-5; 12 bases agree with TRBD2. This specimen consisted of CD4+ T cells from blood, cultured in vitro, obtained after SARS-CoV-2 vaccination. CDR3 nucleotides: TGCGCCAGCAGTGATACTAGCGGGAGGGAGACCCAGTACTTC. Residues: CASSDTSGRETQYF.